A selection of T cell receptor beta chains follows, all from one sample in a study of cytomegalovirus exposure and HLA in healthy donors. Profiling relied on immunoSEQ multiplex PCR, and the TCRdb table lists in-frame clones only, not all of them. The table records some 120,000 clones, 82% of them present only once. Source material: PBMCs. The receptor source for this set is a male donor in good health and CMV-seropositive. Each CDR3 is given with its conserved first and last residue. A D gene is named only where the DNA matches it firmly. Not every row has a clone size; where given, it reads once, few, many or a size class.

.	TRBV28	.	TRBJ2-1	CASSRRRGTYNNEQFF	TGTGCCAGCAGTCGGCGGCGCGGGACCTATAACAATGAGCAGTTCTTC
.	TRBV19	.	TRBJ1-1	CASSYGRREAFF	TGTGCCAGTAGTTACGGGAGACGAGAAGCTTTCTTT
.	TRBV5-6	.	TRBJ1-4	CASSFYRMDEKLFF	TGTGCCAGCAGCTTCTACAGGATGGACGAAAAACTGTTTTTT
.	TRBV18	TRBD1	TRBJ2-7	CASSPRGLPSYEQYF	TGTGCCAGCTCACCGAGGGGGCTGCCCTCCTACGAGCAGTACTTC
.	TRBV5-5	TRBD2	TRBJ2-1	CASSLDPSRVAGAGNEQFF	TGTGCCAGCAGCTTGGACCCCTCTAGAGTAGCGGGAGCGGGTAATGAGCAGTTCTTC
.	TRBV7-2	TRBD2	TRBJ2-2	CASSLRTSANTGELFF	TGTGCCAGCAGCCTGCGGACTAGCGCCAACACCGGGGAGCTGTTTTTT
.	TRBV5-5	.	TRBJ1-5	CASSPLGAQPQHF	TGTGCCAGCAGCCCTCTGGGGGCACAGCCCCAGCATTTT
.	TRBV2	.	TRBJ2-7	CASVAFGGSYEQYF	TGTGCCAGCGTGGCCTTTGGCGGCTCCTACGAGCAGTACTTC
.	TRBV7-9	.	TRBJ1-5	CSSSLDGQPQHF	TGTTCCAGCAGCTTAGACGGTCAGCCCCAGCATTTT
few	TRBV5-1	TRBD2	TRBJ2-7	CASSAREGNYEQYF	TGCGCCAGCAGCGCCCGGGAGGGGAACTACGAGCAGTACTTC
.	TRBV19	.	TRBJ2-2	CASSMQMGRAGELFF	TGTGCCAGTAGTATGCAAATGGGGCGCGCCGGGGAGCTGTTTTTT
.	TRBV5-4	TRBD1	TRBJ2-3	CASSPPGQGGETDTQYF	TGTGCCAGCAGCCCGCCGGGACAGGGGGGGGAGACAGATACGCAGTATTTT
.	TRBV7-9	.	TRBJ2-7	CASAGTYEQYF	TGTGCCAGCGCAGGGACCTACGAGCAGTACTTC
.	TRBV7-9	.	TRBJ1-2	CASSSSGRAHGYTF	TGTGCCAGCAGCTCAAGTGGGAGGGCCCATGGCTACACCTTC
.	TRBV19	.	TRBJ1-2	CASRPRGGGYGYTF	TGTGCCAGCAGGCCTAGGGGAGGGGGCTATGGCTACACCTTC
.	TRBV19	.	TRBJ2-3	CASSSPPEGTQYF	TGTGCCAGTAGTTCCCCTCCCGAGGGTACGCAGTATTTT
.	TRBV2	.	TRBJ2-4	CASSEKTLAKNIQYF	TGTGCCAGCAGTGAAAAGACTCTAGCCAAAAACATTCAGTACTTC
.	TRBV5-1	.	TRBJ2-2	CASSLAGQVDTGELFF	TGCGCCAGCAGCCTAGCGGGACAGGTAGACACCGGGGAGCTGTTTTTT
.	TRBV6-1	.	TRBJ2-7	CASSEHSALVRVVNEQYF	TGTGCCAGCAGTGAACATAGTGCTCTAGTCAGGGTGGTGAACGAGCAGTACTTC
.	TRBV11-2	.	TRBJ1-4	CASSYIGVTEKLFF	TGTGCCAGCAGCTACATCGGGGTGACTGAAAAACTGTTTTTT
.	TRBV15	TRBD2	TRBJ2-2	CATQPAGAVETGELFF	TGTGCCACCCAACCAGCGGGAGCGGTTGAGACCGGGGAGCTGTTTTTT
.	TRBV9	TRBD1	TRBJ2-5	CASSALGQGGKTQYF	TGTGCCAGCAGCGCTCTGGGACAGGGGGGAAAGACCCAGTACTTC
.	TRBV28	TRBD1	TRBJ2-7	CASSSSRDSSYEQYF	TGTGCCAGCAGTTCATCCCGGGACAGCTCCTACGAGCAGTACTTC
.	TRBV19	TRBD2	TRBJ2-1	CASSFRAGGPNNEQFF	TGTGCCAGTAGTTTCCGGGCGGGAGGGCCTAACAATGAGCAGTTCTTC
.	TRBV19	TRBD2	TRBJ2-1	CASRGLAGGLSFNEQFF	TGTGCCAGTAGGGGACTAGCGGGAGGGCTTTCCTTCAATGAGCAGTTCTTC
.	TRBV7-2	TRBD1	TRBJ1-5	CASSLDRADQPQHF	TGTGCCAGCAGCTTGGACAGGGCGGATCAGCCCCAGCATTTT
.	TRBV9	TRBD2	TRBJ2-7	CASSPRTSGLGTSYEQYF	TGTGCCAGCAGCCCCAGGACTAGCGGGCTTGGAACCTCCTACGAGCAGTACTTC
.	TRBV28	.	TRBJ2-7	CASTRTATQQYF	TGTGCCAGCACCCGGACAGCAACACAGCAGTACTTC
once	TRBV30	.	TRBJ2-2	CAWSVAGYTGELFF	TGTGCCTGGAGTGTCGCAGGGTACACCGGGGAGCTGTTTTTT
.	TRBV30	.	TRBJ2-7	CAWSLGGKDYEQYF	TGTGCCTGGAGTTTGGGAGGTAAAGACTACGAGCAGTACTTC
.	TRBV28	.	TRBJ1-2	CASSSGSVGYTF	TGTGCCAGCAGTTCAGGCTCGGTTGGCTACACCTTC
.	TRBV19	.	TRBJ2-3	CASSMGALAQYF	TGTGCCAGTAGTATGGGGGCCCTTGCGCAGTATTTT
.	TRBV6-4	TRBD2	TRBJ2-1	CASSGPGGAGPQFF	TGTGCCAGCAGCGGACCGGGCGGAGCGGGACCGCAGTTCTTC
.	TRBV18	.	TRBJ2-7	CASSPSGGTYEQYF	TGTGCCAGCTCACCATCCGGGGGAACCTACGAGCAGTACTTC
.	TRBV4-3	TRBD2	TRBJ2-4	CASSQEPSGRAKNSQYF	TGCGCCAGCAGCCAAGAACCTAGCGGGAGGGCCAAAAACAGTCAGTACTTC
.	TRBV7-2	TRBD1	TRBJ1-2	CASSSGTGGGYTF	TGTGCCAGCAGCTCAGGGACAGGCGGAGGCTACACCTTC
.	TRBV28	TRBD1	TRBJ1-1	CASRGPGQGRNTEAFF	TGTGCCAGCAGGGGCCCGGGACAGGGGAGAAACACTGAAGCTTTCTTT
.	TRBV5-4	.	TRBJ1-1	CASSSTRDTHTEAFF	TGTGCCAGCAGCTCAACGCGCGACACCCACACTGAAGCTTTCTTT
.	TRBV7-3	.	TRBJ2-7	CASSLTPNEQYF	TGTGCCAGCAGCTTAACCCCCAACGAGCAGTACTTC
.	TRBV19	TRBD2	TRBJ2-7	CASSKTSGRYEQYF	TGTGCCAGTAGTAAGACTAGCGGGAGATACGAGCAGTACTTC
.	TRBV13	TRBD1	TRBJ2-3	CASSHFWTGGYSDTQYF	TGTGCCAGCAGCCACTTTTGGACAGGGGGTTATTCAGATACGCAGTATTTT
.	TRBV28	TRBD1	TRBJ1-3	CASSLWGQGSGNTIYF	TGTGCCAGCAGTTTATGGGGACAGGGCTCTGGAAACACCATATATTTT
.	TRBV7-3	TRBD1	TRBJ2-3	CASSSGTGVRNTQYF	TGTGCCAGCAGCTCCGGGACAGGGGTAAGAAATACGCAGTATTTT
.	TRBV5-6	TRBD2	TRBJ2-1	CASSGGGPIYNEQFF	TGTGCCAGCAGCGGGGGGGGACCGATCTACAATGAGCAGTTCTTC
once	TRBV9	TRBD2	TRBJ2-7	CASSVSAGGSNEQYF	TGTGCCAGCAGCGTGTCCGCGGGAGGGTCAAACGAGCAGTACTTC
.	TRBV6-6	TRBD1	TRBJ1-1	CASSLGGSRFF	TGTGCCAGCAGCCTAGGGGGCAGCCGCTTCTTT
.	TRBV5-4	.	TRBJ1-1	CASSSEQGLGYTEAFF	TGTGCCAGCAGCTCGGAGCAGGGGCTTGGATACACTGAAGCTTTCTTT
.	TRBV5-4	.	TRBJ2-5	CASSLLSGEETQYF	TGTGCCAGCAGCTTGTTGTCAGGGGAAGAGACCCAGTACTTC
.	TRBV14	.	TRBJ2-7	CASSPGPGAEQYF	TGTGCCAGCAGCCCCGGTCCAGGGGCTGAGCAGTACTTC
.	TRBV7-9	.	TRBJ1-1	CASSPRTATEAFF	TGTGCCAGCAGCCCCCGGACAGCTACTGAAGCTTTCTTT